This TCR beta chain was identified during a study of blood T cells in healthy people across ages. Healthy individuals of Caucasian origin from Russia, aged about 6 to 100, served as donors. Total RNA was extracted at no less than 6 micrograms per sample. Findings and caveats of the study: Older age went with lower TCR beta diversity per million T cells, in a roughly linear way.

Germline CDR1 is MNHEY and CDR2 is SVGAGI. V was shortened by 2 bases and J by 6 bases, with 13 bases between the two germline ends. The CDR3 spans 15 residues. Only a few counts were recorded for this clonotype. Its target is not known. Sample-barcoded 5' priming and a J-beta primer mix drove a second PCR of about 6 to 12 cycles. Each CDR3 protein is one row after TCRdb ran MiXCR on the 5' RACE reads. The sample holds approximately 1.5 million distinct CDR3 sequences, about 32% seen once. The chain recombines TRBV6-5 with TRBJ2-2; D may be TRBD1 or TRBD2 (5 bases each). This receptor was obtained from a woman aged 25 to 39 in good health. Sequencing input: blood. Here the CDR3 reads CASSYLPGRAGELFF. Here the CDR3 DNA reads TGTGCCAGCAGTTACCTGCCGGGGCGGGCCGGGGAGCTGTTTTTT.